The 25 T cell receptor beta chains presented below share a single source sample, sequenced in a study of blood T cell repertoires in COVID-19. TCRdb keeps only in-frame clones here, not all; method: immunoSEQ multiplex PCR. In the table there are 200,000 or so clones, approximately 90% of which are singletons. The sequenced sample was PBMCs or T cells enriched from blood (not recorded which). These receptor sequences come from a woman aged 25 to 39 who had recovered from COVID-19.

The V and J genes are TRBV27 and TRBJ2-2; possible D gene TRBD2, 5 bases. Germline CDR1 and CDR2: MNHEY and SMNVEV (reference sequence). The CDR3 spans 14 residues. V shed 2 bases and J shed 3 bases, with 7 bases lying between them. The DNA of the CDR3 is TGTGCCAGCAGTTTAATGGGAGACACCGGGGAGCTGTTTTTT. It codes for CASSLMGDTGELFF.

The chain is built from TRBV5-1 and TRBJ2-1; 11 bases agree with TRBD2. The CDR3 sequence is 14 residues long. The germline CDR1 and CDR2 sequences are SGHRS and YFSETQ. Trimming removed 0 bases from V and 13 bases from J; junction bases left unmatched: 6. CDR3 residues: CASSLGLAGGHQFF. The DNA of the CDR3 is TGCGCCAGCAGCTTGGGGCTAGCGGGGGGACATCAGTTCTTC.

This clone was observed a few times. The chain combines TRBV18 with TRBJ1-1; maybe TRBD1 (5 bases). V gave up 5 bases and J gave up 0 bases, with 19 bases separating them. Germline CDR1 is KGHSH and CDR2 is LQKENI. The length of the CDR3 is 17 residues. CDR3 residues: CASSALGPGSMNTEAFF. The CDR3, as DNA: TGTGCCAGCTCAGCGTTGGGGCCCGGGAGCATGAACACTGAAGCTTTCTTT. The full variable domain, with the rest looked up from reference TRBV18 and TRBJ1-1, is NAGVMQNPRHLVRRRGQEARLRCSPMKGHSHVYWYRQLPEEGLKFMVYLQKENIIDESGMPKERFSAEFPKEGPSILRIQQVVRGDSAAYFCASSALGPGSMNTEAFFGQGTRLTVV.

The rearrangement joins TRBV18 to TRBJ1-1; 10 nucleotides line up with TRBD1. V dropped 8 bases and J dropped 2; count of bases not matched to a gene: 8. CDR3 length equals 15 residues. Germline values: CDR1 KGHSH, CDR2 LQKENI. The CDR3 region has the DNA TGTGCCAGCGCCGAGACAGGGGGCAGTAACACTGAAGCTTTCTTT. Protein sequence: CASAETGGSNTEAFF.

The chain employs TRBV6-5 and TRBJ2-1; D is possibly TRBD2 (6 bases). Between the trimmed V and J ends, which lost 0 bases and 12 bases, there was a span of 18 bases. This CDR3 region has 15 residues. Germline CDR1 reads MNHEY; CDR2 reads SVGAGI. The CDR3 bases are TGTGCCAGCAGTTACTCGACTTCAGGGAGGTTTTTGCAGTTCTTC. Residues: CASSYSTSGRFLQFF.

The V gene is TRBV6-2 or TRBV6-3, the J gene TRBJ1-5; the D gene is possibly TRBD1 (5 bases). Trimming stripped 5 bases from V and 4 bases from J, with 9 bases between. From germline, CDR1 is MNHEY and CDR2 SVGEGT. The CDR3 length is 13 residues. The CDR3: CASSTNRNQPQHF. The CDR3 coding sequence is TGTGCCAGCAGTACAAACAGGAATCAGCCCCAGCATTTT.

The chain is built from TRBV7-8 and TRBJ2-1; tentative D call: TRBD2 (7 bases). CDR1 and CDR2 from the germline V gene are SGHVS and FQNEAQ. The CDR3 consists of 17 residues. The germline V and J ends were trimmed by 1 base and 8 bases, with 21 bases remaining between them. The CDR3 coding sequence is TGTGCCAGCAGCTTAGTGGTTGGGGCGGGGGCGGCGTATGAGCAGTTCTTC. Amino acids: CASSLVVGAGAAYEQFF.

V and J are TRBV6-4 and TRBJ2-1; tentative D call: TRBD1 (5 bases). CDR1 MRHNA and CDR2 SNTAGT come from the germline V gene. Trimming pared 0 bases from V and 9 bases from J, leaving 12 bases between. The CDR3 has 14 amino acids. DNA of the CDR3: TGTGCCAGCAGTGACTCAGGGGATCAGGGTGAGCAGTTCTTC. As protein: CASSDSGDQGEQFF.

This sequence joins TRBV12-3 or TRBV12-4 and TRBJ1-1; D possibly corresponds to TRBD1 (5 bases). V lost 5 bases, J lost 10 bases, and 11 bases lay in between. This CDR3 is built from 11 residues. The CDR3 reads CASSNDSPAFF. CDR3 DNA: TGTGCCAGCAGTAACGACAGTCCAGCTTTCTTT.

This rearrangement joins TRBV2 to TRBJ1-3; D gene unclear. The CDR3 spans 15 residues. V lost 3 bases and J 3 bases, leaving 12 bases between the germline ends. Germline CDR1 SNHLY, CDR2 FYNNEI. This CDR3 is CASSDRRKNGNTIYF. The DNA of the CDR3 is TGTGCCAGCAGTGACCGCAGGAAAAATGGAAACACCATATATTTT. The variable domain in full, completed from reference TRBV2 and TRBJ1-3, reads EPEVTQTPSHQVTQMGQEVILRCVPISNHLYFYWYRQILGQKVEFLVSFYNNEISEKSEIFDDQFSVERPDGSNFTLKIRSTKLEDSAMYFCASSDRRKNGNTIYFGEGSWLTVV.

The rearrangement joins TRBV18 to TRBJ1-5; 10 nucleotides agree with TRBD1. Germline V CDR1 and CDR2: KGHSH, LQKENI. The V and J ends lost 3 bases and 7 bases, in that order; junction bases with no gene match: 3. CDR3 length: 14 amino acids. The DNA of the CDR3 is TGTGCCAGCTCACCCGACAGGGGGCAACAGCCCCAGCATTTT. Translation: CASSPDRGQQPQHF.

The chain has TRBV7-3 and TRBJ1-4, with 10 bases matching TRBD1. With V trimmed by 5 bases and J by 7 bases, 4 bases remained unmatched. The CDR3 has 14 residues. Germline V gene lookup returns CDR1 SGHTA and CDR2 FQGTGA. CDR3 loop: CASSRTGGGEKLFF. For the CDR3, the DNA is TGTGCCAGCAGCCGGACAGGGGGTGGTGAAAAACTGTTTTTT.

The CDR3 protein is CASSLSRGSAGGYTF. CDR3 DNA sequence: TGTGCCAGCAGTTTATCGAGAGGGTCGGCTGGTGGCTACACCTTC. The V gene is TRBV27, the J gene TRBJ1-2, with D unresolved. This CDR3 has 15 residues. V was clipped by 0 bases and J by 7 bases, with 15 bases between them. Per the germline V gene, CDR1 is MNHEY and CDR2 is SMNVEV (reference sequence).

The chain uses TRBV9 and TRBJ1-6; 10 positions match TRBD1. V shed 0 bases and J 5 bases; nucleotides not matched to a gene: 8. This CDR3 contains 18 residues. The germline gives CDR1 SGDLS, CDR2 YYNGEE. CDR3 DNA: TGTGCCAGCAGCGTAGCTATAGGACAGGGGGACAATAATTCACCCCTCCACTTT. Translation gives CASSVAIGQGDNNSPLHF.

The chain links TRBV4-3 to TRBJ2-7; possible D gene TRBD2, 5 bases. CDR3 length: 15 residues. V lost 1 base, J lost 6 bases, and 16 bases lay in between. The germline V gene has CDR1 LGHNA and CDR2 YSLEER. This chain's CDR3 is CASSQGIFEGSEQYF. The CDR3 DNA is TGCGCCAGCAGCCAAGGAATATTTGAGGGCTCCGAGCAGTACTTC.

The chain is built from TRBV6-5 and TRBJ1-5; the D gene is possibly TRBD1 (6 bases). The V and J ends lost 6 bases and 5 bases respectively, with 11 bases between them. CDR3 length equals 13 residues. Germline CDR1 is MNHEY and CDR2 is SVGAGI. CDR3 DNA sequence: TGTGCCAGCAGCGGTCAGGGGTATCAGCCCCAGCATTTT. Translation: CASSGQGYQPQHF.

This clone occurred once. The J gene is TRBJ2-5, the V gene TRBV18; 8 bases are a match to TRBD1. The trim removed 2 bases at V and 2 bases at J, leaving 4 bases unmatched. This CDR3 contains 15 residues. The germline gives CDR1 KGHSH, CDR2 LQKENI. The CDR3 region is CASSPVTGAQETQYF. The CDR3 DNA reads TGTGCCAGCTCACCAGTGACAGGGGCTCAAGAGACCCAGTACTTC.

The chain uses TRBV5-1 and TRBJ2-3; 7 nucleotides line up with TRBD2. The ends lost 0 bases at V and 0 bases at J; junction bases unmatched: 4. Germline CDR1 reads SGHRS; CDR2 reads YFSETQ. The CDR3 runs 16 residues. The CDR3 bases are TGCGCCAGCAGCTTGGGTGGGGACTATAGCACAGATACGCAGTATTTT. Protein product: CASSLGGDYSTDTQYF.

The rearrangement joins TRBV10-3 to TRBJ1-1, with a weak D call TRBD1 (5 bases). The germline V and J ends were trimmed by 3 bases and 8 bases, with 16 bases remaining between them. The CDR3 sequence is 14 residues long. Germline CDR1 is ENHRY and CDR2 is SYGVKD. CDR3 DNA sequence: TGTGCCATCAGTGATATTGGGGGGGTCCCCGAAGCTTTCTTT. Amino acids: CAISDIGGVPEAFF.

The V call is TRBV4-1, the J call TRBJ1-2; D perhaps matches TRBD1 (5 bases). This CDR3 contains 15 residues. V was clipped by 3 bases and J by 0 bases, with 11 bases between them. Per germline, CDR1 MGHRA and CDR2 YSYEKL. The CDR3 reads CASSHQATANYGYTF. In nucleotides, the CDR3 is TGCGCCAGCAGCCACCAAGCGACAGCTAACTATGGCTACACCTTC.

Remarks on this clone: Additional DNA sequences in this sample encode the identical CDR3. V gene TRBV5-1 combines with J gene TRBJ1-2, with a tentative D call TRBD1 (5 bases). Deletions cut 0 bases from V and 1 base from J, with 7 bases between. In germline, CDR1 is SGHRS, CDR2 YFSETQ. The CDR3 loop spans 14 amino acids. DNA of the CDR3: TGCGCCAGCAGCTTGGGACAGATTAACTATGGCTACACCTTC. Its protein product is CASSLGQINYGYTF.

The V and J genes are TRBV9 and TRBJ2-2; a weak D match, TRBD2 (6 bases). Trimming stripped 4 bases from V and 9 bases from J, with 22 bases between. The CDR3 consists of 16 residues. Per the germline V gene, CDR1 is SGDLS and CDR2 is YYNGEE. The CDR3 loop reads CASSPGTVSTSRELFF. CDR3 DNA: TGTGCCAGCAGCCCAGGGACTGTTTCTACTAGTCGGGAGCTGTTTTTT.

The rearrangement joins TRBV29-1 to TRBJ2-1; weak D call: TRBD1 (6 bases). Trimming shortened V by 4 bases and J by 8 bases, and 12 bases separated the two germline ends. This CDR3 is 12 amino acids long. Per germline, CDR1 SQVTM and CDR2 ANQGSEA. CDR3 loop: CSVVGQGYEQFF. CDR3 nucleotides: TGCAGCGTTGTAGGGCAGGGGTATGAGCAGTTCTTC.

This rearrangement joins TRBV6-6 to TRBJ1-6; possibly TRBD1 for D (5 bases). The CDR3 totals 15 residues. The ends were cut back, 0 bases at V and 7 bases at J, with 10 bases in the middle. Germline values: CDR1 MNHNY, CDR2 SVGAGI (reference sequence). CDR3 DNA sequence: TGTGCCAGCAGTTACTCGGGGGAGGGAAATTCACCCCTCCACTTT. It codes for CASSYSGEGNSPLHF.

The CDR3: CASSPGQGVRSYEQYF. CDR3 in DNA: TGTGCCAGCAGCCCGGGACAGGGGGTACGCTCCTACGAGCAGTACTTC. The chain is built from TRBV7-2 and TRBJ2-7; 11 bases fit TRBD1. CDR3 length: 16 residues. V trimming: 5 bases; J trimming: 0 bases; junction bases outside the gene matches: 6. CDR1 and CDR2 (germline): SGHTA, FQGNSA.